These 12 T cell receptor beta chains were all obtained from the same sample, sequenced in a study of blood T cell repertoires in COVID-19. Clones were sequenced by immunoSEQ multiplex PCR, and TCRdb holds only the in-frame ones, with some missing. The sample shows about 220,000 clones, about 80% of them seen only once. Sequencing was carried out using peripheral blood. Source of these receptors: a woman under 40 who had recovered from COVID-19.

The chain combines TRBV10-2 with TRBJ2-7; 9 bases line up with TRBD1. The J segment lost 0 bases and the V segment lost 5 bases, leaving 8 bases of the junction unmatched. Germline CDR1 WSHSY, CDR2 SAAADI. This CDR3 comprises 16 residues. This CDR3 is CASSIHLGQGSYEQYF. The CDR3 region has the DNA TGCGCCAGCAGTATCCACCTGGGACAGGGCTCCTACGAGCAGTACTTC.

This chain links TRBV5-5 with TRBJ2-2; TRBD2 matches at 9 bases. From germline, CDR1 is SGHKS and CDR2 YYEKEE (reference sequence). CDR3 length equals 14 residues. V trimming: 0 bases; J trimming: 6 bases; junction bases outside the gene matches: 0. The chain's CDR3 is CASSLGGRAGELFF. CDR3 in DNA: TGTGCCAGCAGCTTGGGCGGGAGGGCCGGGGAGCTGTTTTTT.

This clone was recorded once. The V and J genes are TRBV5-5 and TRBJ2-3, with D possibly TRBD2 on 6 matching bases. Trimming took off 3 bases at V and 6 bases at J, with 17 bases between the two ends. There are 15 residues in the CDR3. Germline V lookup: CDR1 SGHKS, CDR2 YYEKEE (reference sequence). CDR3: CASSSRLRGLDTQYF. The CDR3 DNA follows: TGTGCCAGCAGCTCACGTTTGCGGGGCTTGGATACGCAGTATTTT. Full variable domain (remainder filled in from reference TRBV5-5 and TRBJ2-3): DAGVTQSPTHLIKTRGQQVTLRCSPISGHKSVSWYQQVLGQGPQFIFQYYEKEERGRGNFPDRFSARQFPNYSSELNVNALLLGDSALYLCASSSRLRGLDTQYFGPGTRLTVL.

V usage is TRBV27 and J usage is TRBJ1-2; 9 bases are a match to TRBD1. Germline loops: CDR1 MNHEY, CDR2 SMNVEV (reference sequence). The CDR3 is 17 residues long. J was trimmed by 2 bases and V by 5 bases; bases with no gene match: 12. The CDR3 spells CASSTGTGKSANYGYTF. Here the CDR3 DNA reads TGTGCCAGCAGTACCGGGACAGGGAAGTCGGCGAACTATGGCTACACCTTC.

This clone has at least ten counts. The chain couples TRBV19 to TRBJ1-1; D is uncertain. Trimming took off 1 base at V and 2 bases at J, with 11 bases between the two ends. This CDR3 region has 15 residues. The germline CDR1 and CDR2 sequences are LNHDA and SQIVND (reference sequence). CDR3 sequence: CASSIARGVNTEAFF. CDR3 bases: TGTGCCAGTAGTATAGCACGGGGTGTTAACACTGAAGCTTTCTTT. The entire variable domain, with the rest obtained from reference TRBV19 and TRBJ1-1, is as follows: DGGITQSPKYLFRKEGQNVTLSCEQNLNHDAMYWYRQDPGQGLRLIYYSQIVNDFQKGDIAEGYSVSREKKESFPLTVTSAQKNPTAFYLCASSIARGVNTEAFFGQGTRLTVV.

This chain joins TRBV19 and TRBJ1-4; TRBD1 is a possible D gene (6 bases). CDR3 length: 17 amino acids. Germline values: CDR1 LNHDA, CDR2 SQIVND (reference sequence). Deletions cut 0 bases from V and 5 bases from J, with 16 bases between. The chain's CDR3 is CASSIDEKTGPNEKLFF. CDR3 bases: TGTGCCAGTAGTATAGATGAAAAGACAGGACCGAATGAAAAACTGTTTTTT.

This rearrangement joins TRBV15 to TRBJ1-1, with 10 bases lining up with TRBD1. The CDR3 totals 15 residues. The J segment lost 5 bases and the V segment lost 2 bases, leaving 5 bases of the junction unmatched. CDR1 is LNHNV, CDR2 YYDKDF, per germline (reference sequence). This CDR3 is CATSRKRQGATEAFF. The CDR3 DNA reads as TGTGCCACCAGCAGAAAACGACAGGGGGCAACTGAAGCTTTCTTT.

V and J are TRBV3-1 (or the pseudogene TRBV3-2) and TRBJ1-2; D is perhaps TRBD1 (6 bases). CDR1 is LGHDT, CDR2 YNNKEL, per germline (reference sequence). V lost 4 bases and J lost 2, with 11 bases in between. The length of the CDR3 is 14 residues. CDR3: CASSRGGGNYGYTF. In DNA, the CDR3 is TGTGCCAGCAGCCGAGGGGGGGGCAACTATGGCTACACCTTC.

The chain uses TRBV7-3 and TRBJ2-1; D is unresolved. The CDR3 spans 15 residues. V was clipped by 4 bases and J by 10 bases, with 20 bases between them. CDR1 is SGHTA and CDR2 is FQGTGA in the germline V gene. The CDR3 DNA is TGTGCCAGCAGCTCCGAGCCTTGGGCCCCCTTAGAGCAGTTCTTC. Protein: CASSSEPWAPLEQFF.

On this clone: Given a much more abundant clone one base away, this may be a read error. CDR3 DNA: TGTGCCAGCAGTTTCCAGGGACAGGCTGGAAACACCATATATTTT. It encodes CASSFQGQAGNTIYF. V gene TRBV5-8 combines with J gene TRBJ1-3; TRBD1 aligns across 8 bases. This CDR3 contains 15 residues. V shed 5 bases and J 2 bases; nucleotides not matched to a gene: 6. Per germline, CDR1 SGHTS and CDR2 YDEGEE.

This chain uses TRBV24-1 with TRBJ2-2; D is ambiguous. The length of the CDR3 is 12 residues. V lost 11 bases to trimming and J lost 1 base, with 7 bases between them. Germline V CDR1 and CDR2: KGHDR, SFDVKD. For the CDR3, the DNA is TGTGCCATCTGCGGGAACACCGGGGAGCTGTTTTTT. This gives the protein CAICGNTGELFF.

The chain uses TRBV28 and TRBJ1-5; D gene unclear. V gave up 3 bases and J gave up 1 base, with 28 bases separating them. The CDR3 is 21 residues long. Per germline, CDR1 MDHEN and CDR2 SYDVKM. CDR3 DNA sequence: TGTGCCAGCAGTTTGGAGGGATCGATGCTCTTTCCCATCTCGAGCAATCAGCCCCAGCATTTT. Encoded protein: CASSLEGSMLFPISSNQPQHF.